This T cell receptor (beta chain) was recovered during a study of regulatory T cells in long-lasting Graves disease. Building the TCR beta libraries relied on iRepertoire HTBI primers, and CDR3 regions underwent Arm-PCR. MiXCR was run by TCRdb on the multiplex PCR reads, yielding one entry per CDR3 protein. The top ten hold 10% to 15% of the sample, which has about 210,000 distinct CDR3 sequences, approximately 18% seen once. Time point of the sample: newly diagnosed GD, antithyroid drugs for less than 3 months. Generation of the TCR library employed RNA extracted from PBMCs. This clonotype has at least ten counts. The CDR3 totals 14 residues. Germline CDR1 is MDHEN and CDR2 is SYDVKM. Trimming stripped 3 bases from V and 7 bases from J, with 12 bases between. These data also featured in a second study, about T cells in Graves' hyperthyroidism and ophthalmopathy.

This TCR was sampled from a woman younger than 45 with Graves disease. This material consisted of peripheral blood mononuclear cells (PBMCs), taken at new diagnosis, from a patient treated with antithyroid drugs. V and J are TRBV28 and TRBJ2-2, with TRBD1 as a possible D gene (6 bases). The CDR3 here is CASSLRQEVGELFF. The CDR3 coding sequence is TGTGCCAGCAGTTTGCGACAGGAGGTCGGGGAGCTGTTTTTT.